This T cell receptor (beta chain) was sequenced during a study of cytomegalovirus exposure and HLA in healthy donors. Whole-study results and caveats: 87-base-pair reads could not separate some V segments, including TRBV6-2 and TRBV6-3.

Vbeta (60) and Jbeta (13) primers were used in the PCR. The repertoire was sequenced with immunoSEQ multiplex PCR; TCRdb's copy has only in-frame clones and lacks some. The table includes about 86,000 clones, more than 75% detected once. A note on this clone: Antigen: not known.

Per the germline V gene, CDR1 is SEHNR and CDR2 is FQNEAQ (reference sequence). The CDR3 extends over 14 amino acids. What was sequenced was PBMCs. V is TRBV7-9 and J is TRBJ2-1; D is possibly TRBD2 (5 bases). The receptor's source is a woman in her thirties or forties in good health and CMV-seropositive. Here the CDR3 reads CVTEALAGLNEQFF. For the CDR3, the DNA is TGTGTCACAGAGGCTCTAGCAGGTTTGAATGAGCAGTTCTTC.